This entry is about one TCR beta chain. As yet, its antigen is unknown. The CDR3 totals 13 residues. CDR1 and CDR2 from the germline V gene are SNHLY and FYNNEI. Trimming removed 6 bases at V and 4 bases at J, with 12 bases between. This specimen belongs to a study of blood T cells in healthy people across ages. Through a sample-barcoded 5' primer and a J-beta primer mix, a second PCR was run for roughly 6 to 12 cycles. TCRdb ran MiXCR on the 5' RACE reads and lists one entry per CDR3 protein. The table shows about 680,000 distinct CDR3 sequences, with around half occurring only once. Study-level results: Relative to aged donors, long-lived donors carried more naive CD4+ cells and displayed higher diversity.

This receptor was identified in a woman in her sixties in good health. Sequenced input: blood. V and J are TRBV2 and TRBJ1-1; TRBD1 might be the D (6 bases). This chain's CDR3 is CASRKGVGTEAFF. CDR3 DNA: TGTGCCAGCAGGAAGGGGGTCGGCACTGAAGCTTTCTTT.